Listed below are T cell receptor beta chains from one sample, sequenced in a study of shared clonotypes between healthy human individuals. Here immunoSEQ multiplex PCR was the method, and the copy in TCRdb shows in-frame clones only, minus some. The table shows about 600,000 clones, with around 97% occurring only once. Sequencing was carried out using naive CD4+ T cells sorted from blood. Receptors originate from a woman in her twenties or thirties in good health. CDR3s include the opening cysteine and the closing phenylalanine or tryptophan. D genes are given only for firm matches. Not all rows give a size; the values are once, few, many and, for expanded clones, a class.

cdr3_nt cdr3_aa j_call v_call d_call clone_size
TGCGCCAGCAGCTTTGGGCAGGGAGACATAATATTC CASSFGQGDIIF TRBJ2-7 TRBV5-1 NA NA
TGTGCCAGCAGCAACCGTAGATCAACAGATACGCAGTATTTT CASSNRRSTDTQYF TRBJ2-3 TRBV2 NA NA
TGTGCCAGCAGCTCGACTAGCGGGAGGAGGAGCTCCTACGAGCAGTACTTC CASSSTSGRRSSYEQYF TRBJ2-7 TRBV28 TRBD2 NA
TGTGCCATCAGTGAGTCGGCAAGCAATCAGCCCCAGCATTTT CAISESASNQPQHF TRBJ1-5 TRBV10-3 NA NA
TGCGCCAGCAGCAGAAGCGAGGGACAGGGGGCCTACGAGCAGTACTTC CASSRSEGQGAYEQYF TRBJ2-7 TRBV5-1 TRBD1 NA
TGTGCCAGCGACCGCACGGGGGCCGGTTATGGCTACACCTTC CASDRTGAGYGYTF TRBJ1-2 TRBV19 NA NA
TGTGCCAGCAGCTTAGTTGGGTTTCAACAGGGTTACGGGCAGTATTTT CASSLVGFQQGYGQYF TRBJ2-3 TRBV11-2 NA NA
TGCGCCAGCAGCTCCTTCGACGGAAACACCATATATTTT CASSSFDGNTIYF TRBJ1-3 TRBV5-1 NA NA
TGTGCCAGCAGTGCCCGAGGGGTGGGGAGCACTGAAGCTTTCTTT CASSARGVGSTEAFF TRBJ1-1 TRBV28 NA once
TGTGCCAGCAGCTTGGGTCCAACCTACGAGCAGTACTTC CASSLGPTYEQYF TRBJ2-7 TRBV5-4 NA NA
TGTGCCAGCAGCTTAGCAATCATCGCTGAAGCTTTCTTT CASSLAIIAEAFF TRBJ1-1 TRBV7-9 NA NA
TGTGCCAGCAGCTTGGGGGGGGGTACAGGAACTCAGCCCCAGCATTTT CASSLGGGTGTQPQHF TRBJ1-5 TRBV5-4 NA NA
TGTGCCAGCAGCGGACAGAGCAAAAACATTCAGTACTTC CASSGQSKNIQYF TRBJ2-4 TRBV5-4 NA NA
TGCGCCAGCAGCACCGGTAGGGACAGGATCATCTATGGCTACACCTTC CASSTGRDRIIYGYTF TRBJ1-2 TRBV5-1 TRBD1 NA
TGTGCCAGCAGTTTGAGGGCCGCCCCCTATGGCTACACCTTC CASSLRAAPYGYTF TRBJ1-2 TRBV28 NA NA
TGTGCCAGCAGCTTAGATTGGGGGGTCCCCCCAGATACGCAGTATTTT CASSLDWGVPPDTQYF TRBJ2-3 TRBV7-8 NA NA
TGTGCCAGCAGCTTAGGGGACAGGGGGCTTGGTGGCTACACCTTC CASSLGDRGLGGYTF TRBJ1-2 TRBV7-9 TRBD1 NA
TGTGCCAGCAACAACGGACAGAGCTACGAGCAGTACTTC CASNNGQSYEQYF TRBJ2-7 TRBV28 NA once
TGCAGCGTCGGACAGGGGGCTTGGACTGAAGCTTTCTTT CSVGQGAWTEAFF TRBJ1-1 TRBV29-1 TRBD1 NA
TGTGCCAGCAGCTGGGCGGGGACTAGCGGGAGTAGATCCTACAATGAGCAGTTCTTC CASSWAGTSGSRSYNEQFF TRBJ2-1 TRBV7-9 TRBD2 NA
TGCAGCGTGTTGACTAGCGGGAGTATCAATGAGCAGTTCTTC CSVLTSGSINEQFF TRBJ2-1 TRBV29-1 TRBD2 NA
TGCGCCAGCAGCTCTCTACTAGCGGGAGGGCCCATGCACTACGAGCAGTACTTC CASSSLLAGGPMHYEQYF TRBJ2-7 TRBV5-1 TRBD2 NA
TGTGCCAGCAGCCCCCCCGCTAGCGGGATACCCTACGAGCAGTACTTC CASSPPASGIPYEQYF TRBJ2-7 TRBV28 TRBD2 NA
TGCGCCAGCAGCTTAGGGACCGAGAACACTGAAGCTTTCTTT CASSLGTENTEAFF TRBJ1-1 TRBV5-1 NA NA
TGTGCCAGCAGCCTCCGGCGGGATGTCACCGGGGAGCTGTTTTTT CASSLRRDVTGELFF TRBJ2-2 TRBV11-2 NA NA
TGCGCCAGCAGCAGCCGGGGGACAGGCGAAAAACTGTTTTTT CASSSRGTGEKLFF TRBJ1-4 TRBV5-1 TRBD1 NA
TGTGCCAGTAGCCGGACTAGTGAGAGTGAGACCCAGTACTTC CASSRTSESETQYF TRBJ2-5 TRBV19 TRBD2 NA
TGTGCCAGCAGCTTAGGCCGTGGCGGCATGGAGACCCAGTACTTC CASSLGRGGMETQYF TRBJ2-5 TRBV13 NA NA
TGTGCCAGCAGCCAGGAACTTGAGTACAATGAGCAGTTCTTC CASSQELEYNEQFF TRBJ2-1 TRBV4-2 NA NA
TGTGCCAGCAGTCCGTATAAGGTCGGCAGGGGAAGAGCTGAAGCTTTCTTT CASSPYKVGRGRAEAFF TRBJ1-1 TRBV27 NA NA
TGTGCCAGCACCGACGGGACGCCTGCCCTTGTCTGCTATGGCTACACCTTC CASTDGTPALVCYGYTF TRBJ1-2 TRBV27 NA NA
TGCGCCAGCAAGGTCGGACCGATGAACACCGGGGAGCTGTTTTTT CASKVGPMNTGELFF TRBJ2-2 TRBV5-1 NA NA
TGCGCCAGCAGCCCCCGGGACAGTCGCACCGGGGAGCTGTTTTTT CASSPRDSRTGELFF TRBJ2-2 TRBV5-1 TRBD1 NA
TGTGCCAGCACATCTTGGGCGGGGCGGATGGACTTC CASTSWAGRMDF TRBJ2-4 TRBV6-5 NA NA
TGCGCCAGCAGACCGGGACAGTCTAATGAAAAACTGTTTTTT CASRPGQSNEKLFF TRBJ1-4 TRBV5-1 TRBD1 NA
TGTGCCAGCAGCCCCGGGACGCGTACCTACGAGCAGTACTTC CASSPGTRTYEQYF TRBJ2-7 TRBV6-1 NA NA
TGTGCCAGCAGCTTCGGTCGCAGGGGCCACGAGCAGTACTTC CASSFGRRGHEQYF TRBJ2-7 TRBV13 NA NA
TGTGCCAGCAGTTTCCCGAGGACAGGGGGTATTCCCAATCAGCCCCAGCATTTT CASSFPRTGGIPNQPQHF TRBJ1-5 TRBV28 TRBD1 NA
TGTGCCAGTAGCACACCAGGGGGTTACTATGGCTACACCTTC CASSTPGGYYGYTF TRBJ1-2 TRBV7-2 TRBD1 NA
TGCGCCAGCAGCGCCGGGACAGTCTCTGGAAACACCATATATTTT CASSAGTVSGNTIYF TRBJ1-3 TRBV5-1 TRBD1 once
TGTGCCACCCAGGGGGACTCTGGAAACACCATATATTTT CATQGDSGNTIYF TRBJ1-3 TRBV7-9 TRBD1 NA
TGTGCCAGCAGCCAAATTAGGGGGGGAGAGACCCAGTACTTC CASSQIRGGETQYF TRBJ2-5 TRBV4-2 NA NA
TGTGCCAGCAGACTTAATGAAAAACTGTTTTTT CASRLNEKLFF TRBJ1-4 TRBV6-5 NA NA
TGCGCCAGCAGCTTTGCGAGCCCGCCTTACAATGAGCAGTTCTTC CASSFASPPYNEQFF TRBJ2-1 TRBV5-1 NA NA
TGCGCCAGCAGCTTGGTTTATCAGACCCTACAAGAGACCCAGTACTTC CASSLVYQTLQETQYF TRBJ2-5 TRBV5-1 NA NA
TGTGCCAGCTCACCACTTAGTCAGGGTGACGAGCAGTACTTC CASSPLSQGDEQYF TRBJ2-7 TRBV18 NA NA
TGTGCCAGCAGCCGCGGCCGAGATGAAAAACTGTTTTTT CASSRGRDEKLFF TRBJ1-4 TRBV7-8 NA NA
TGCGCCAGCAGTGGTCGGCCTCCGGTACAAGAGACCCAGTACTTC CASSGRPPVQETQYF TRBJ2-5 TRBV10-2 NA NA
TGTGCCAGCAGCGGGAGACAGGGGAGCACAGATACGCAGTATTTT CASSGRQGSTDTQYF TRBJ2-3 TRBV11-2 TRBD1 NA
TGTGCCAGCAGTTTGGCTGGGTCAGCAACTAATGAAAAACTGTTTTTT CASSLAGSATNEKLFF TRBJ1-4 TRBV28 NA NA